This T cell receptor (beta chain) was identified in a study of blood T cells in healthy people across ages. Through a sample-barcoded 5' primer and a J-beta primer mix, a second PCR was run for roughly 6 to 11 cycles. TCRdb analysed the 5' RACE reads with MiXCR anew, one entry per CDR3 protein. The sample consists of approximately 880,000 distinct CDR3 sequences, around 46% of them appearing once. Germline CDR1 reads DFQATT; CDR2 reads SNEGSKA (reference sequence). V shed 2 bases, J shed 2 bases, and the junction held 11 bases outside the gene matches. This CDR3 contains 17 residues. Samples each had at least 5.5 micrograms of total RNA extracted.

The sequence came from a man aged 30 to 39 in good health. Material for sequencing was blood. The chain employs TRBV20-1 and TRBJ2-1; 8 bases map to TRBD1. CDR3 loop: CSARLDRASSPYNEQFF. The CDR3 DNA follows: TGCAGTGCTAGATTGGACAGGGCATCGAGCCCCTACAATGAGCAGTTCTTC.